Following are 17 T cell receptor beta chains from one sample sequenced in a study of T-cell memory formation after mild COVID-19. TCRdb re-analysed the 5' RACE reads in MiXCR, keeping a single row per CDR3 protein. The data contain 200,000 to 250,000 distinct CDR3 sequences, around 8.8% of them seen just once; the ten biggest clones take up 3.5%. The specimen sequenced was PBMCs or a T cell subset sorted from them (not recorded which). These receptors were taken from a man between 18 and 35 years old who had mild COVID-19 (a few samples of this study predate the infection). Cell type and time point are not known.

This clonotype has only a few counts. The CDR3 sequence is CASRPVRHTEAFF. CDR3 DNA: TGTGCCAGCAGACCCGTCAGGCACACTGAAGCTTTCTTT. The chain uses TRBV12-3 or TRBV12-4 and TRBJ1-1, with D uncertain. The CDR3 has 13 residues. V was pared by 6 bases and J by 3 bases, with 11 bases between.

This clonotype was counted a few times. The chain carries TRBV11-2 and TRBJ1-1; D is ambiguous. CDR1 and CDR2 (germline): SGHAT, FQNNGV. The CDR3 contains 14 residues. With 4 bases removed from V and 0 bases from J, the gap between germline ends came to 9 bases. The CDR3 region is CASSYSNMNTEAFF. The CDR3 region has the DNA TGTGCCAGCAGCTATTCCAATATGAACACTGAAGCTTTCTTT.

The V and J genes are TRBV3-1 and TRBJ1-2, with D possibly being TRBD1 (6 bases). Germline V gene lookup returns CDR1 LGHDT and CDR2 YNNKEL (reference sequence). CDR3 length equals 14 residues. V lost 0 bases and J lost 8, with 13 bases in between. CDR3 coding DNA: TGTGCCAGCAGCCAAGATTGGGGGCCGGAAGGCTACACCTTC. Protein sequence: CASSQDWGPEGYTF.

This chain joins TRBV6-6 and TRBJ2-7; 9 bases align to TRBD1. This CDR3 has 17 amino acids. Losses at the gene ends were 2 bases for V and 5 bases for J; bases not matched to a gene: 13. Germline CDR1 is MNHNY and CDR2 is SVGAGI (reference sequence). CDR3 nucleotide sequence: TGTGCCAGCAGTTACCCCCGCGGGACAGGGAGATTCCACGAGCAGTACGTC. Residues: CASSYPRGTGRFHEQYV.

This sequence joins TRBV7-2 and TRBJ2-2; D might be TRBD2 (7 bases). The V and J ends lost 4 bases and 6 bases respectively, with 24 bases between them. Germline assignment: CDR1 SGHTA and CDR2 FQGNSA. The CDR3 has 18 residues. CDR3 nucleotide sequence: TGTGCCAGCAGCTCGTTAGGGGGGGGGAGAGGGAGACCCGGGGAGCTGTTTTTT. Its protein is CASSSLGGGRGRPGELFF.

In this sample, this clonotype turned up many times. This chain links TRBV18 with TRBJ2-3, with 9 bases lining up with TRBD1. The V gene's germline CDR1 is KGHSH and CDR2 LQKENI. This CDR3 is built from 14 residues. V shed 6 bases and J 5 bases; nucleotides not matched to a gene: 6. The CDR3 region has the DNA TGTGCCAGCTCCCTCGGGACAGGGTTAGATACGCAGTATTTT. Translation: CASSLGTGLDTQYF.

There are a few counts of this clonotype. This chain links TRBV6-1 with TRBJ2-7; a weak D match, TRBD2 (5 bases). The CDR3 runs to 12 residues. V was trimmed by 0 bases and J by 6 bases, leaving 6 bases between them. Per the germline V gene, CDR1 is MNHNS and CDR2 is SASEGT. The CDR3: CASSEAGGEQYF. CDR3 sequence (DNA): TGTGCCAGCAGTGAAGCAGGAGGCGAGCAGTACTTC.

This rearrangement joins TRBV2 to TRBJ2-3, with D possibly TRBD2 on 6 matching bases. V lost 8 bases and J lost 5, with 14 bases in between. The germline gives CDR1 SNHLY, CDR2 FYNNEI. The CDR3 loop spans 13 amino acids. As DNA, the CDR3 is TGTGCCAGCGGGACTGAGGCAGAAGATACGCAGTATTTT. This sequence encodes CASGTEAEDTQYF.

The chain is built from TRBV6-2 or TRBV6-3 and TRBJ2-5, with a tentative D call TRBD1 (6 bases). V lost 7 bases and J lost 6, with 18 bases in between. The CDR3 spans 14 residues. Germline CDR1 is MNHEY and CDR2 is SVGEGT. The CDR3 DNA reads TGTGCCAGCAATCGAAAACAGGGTCTGCAGACCCAGTACTTC. Residues: CASNRKQGLQTQYF.

This sequence joins TRBV5-6 and TRBJ1-2; tentative D call: TRBD1 (6 bases). Trimming shortened V by 4 bases and J by 10 bases, and 17 bases separated the two germline ends. The CDR3 is 13 amino acids. CDR1 and CDR2 (germline): SGHDT, YYEEEE. CDR3: CASSPYRQENYTF. The CDR3 DNA sequence: TGTGCCAGCAGCCCTTACCGACAGGAGAACTACACCTTC.

This clonotype was counted between two and nine times. The chain joins TRBV5-5 to TRBJ2-2; D remains ambiguous. Looked up from germline, CDR1 is SGHKS and CDR2 is YYEKEE (reference sequence). The CDR3 covers 16 residues. V shed 4 bases and J shed 5 bases, with 18 bases lying between them. CDR3: CASSPGLKGFTGELFF. The CDR3 DNA follows: TGTGCCAGCAGCCCGGGCCTCAAGGGTTTTACCGGGGAGCTGTTTTTT.

The J gene is TRBJ2-7, the V gene TRBV23-1; no reliable D call. TRBV23-1 is designated an ORF whose function remains uncertain. The CDR3 sequence is 16 residues long. With 5 bases removed from V and 2 bases from J, the gap between germline ends came to 19 bases. The chain's CDR3 is CASSKPFRRVTYEQYV. DNA of the CDR3: TGCGCCAGCAGTAAGCCCTTCCGAAGGGTAACCTACGAGCAGTACGTC.

This clonotype was recorded a few times. This rearrangement joins TRBV10-2 to TRBJ1-5; D is unclear. Germline-derived CDR1 and CDR2 are WSHSY and SAAADI. The CDR3 consists of 13 residues. The V gene lost 2 bases and the J gene lost 5 bases, with 7 bases spanning the gap. The CDR3 sequence: CASSEASYQPQHF. For the CDR3, the DNA is TGCGCCAGCAGTGAGGCCAGCTATCAGCCCCAGCATTTT.

In this sample, this clonotype turned up a few times. The rearrangement uses TRBV7-2 and TRBJ1-1; D not resolved. With 3 bases removed from V and 3 bases from J, the gap between germline ends came to 8 bases. The CDR3 runs 13 residues. From germline, CDR1 is SGHTA and CDR2 FQGNSA. In DNA, the CDR3 is TGTGCCAGCAGCTTTACCTTGGACACTGAAGCTTTCTTT. Translating gives CASSFTLDTEAFF.

The chain carries TRBV14 and TRBJ1-2; D remains ambiguous. The length of the CDR3 is 15 residues. In germline, CDR1 is SGHDN, CDR2 FVKESK. Trimming cost V 0 bases and J 8 bases, with 16 bases left between them. CDR3 protein: CASSQEDGRRGGYTF. The CDR3 nucleotides are TGTGCCAGCAGCCAAGAAGACGGCCGACGCGGGGGCTACACCTTC.

This clonotype has a handful of counts. The chain has TRBV7-6 and TRBJ2-6, with D tentatively TRBD1 or TRBD2 (5 bases each). CDR3 size: 16 residues. The germline V gene has CDR1 SGHVS and CDR2 FNYEAQ. V lost 2 bases, J lost 0 bases, and 8 bases lay in between. The CDR3 sequence: CASSLQGRSGANVLTF. The CDR3, as DNA: TGTGCCAGCAGCTTACAGGGACGCTCTGGGGCCAACGTCCTGACTTTC.

This chain links TRBV15 with TRBJ2-2, with D uncertain. V lost 1 base and J 4 bases, leaving 10 bases between the germline ends. This CDR3 has 15 residues. CDR1 LNHNV and CDR2 YYDKDF come from the germline V gene (reference sequence). The CDR3 sequence is CATSRVQWGTGELFF. The CDR3 nucleotides are TGTGCCACCAGCAGAGTCCAATGGGGCACCGGGGAGCTGTTTTTT.